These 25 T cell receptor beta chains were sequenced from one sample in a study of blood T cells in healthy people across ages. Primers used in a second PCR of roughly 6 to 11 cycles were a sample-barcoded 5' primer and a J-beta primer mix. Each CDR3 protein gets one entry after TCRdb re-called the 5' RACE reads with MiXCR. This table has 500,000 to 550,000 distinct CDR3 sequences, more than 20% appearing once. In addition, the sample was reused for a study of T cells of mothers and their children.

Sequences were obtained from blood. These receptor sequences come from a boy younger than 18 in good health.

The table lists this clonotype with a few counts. This chain's CDR3 is CASSQDYSGYGYTF. The CDR3 bases are TGCGCCAGCAGCCAAGATTATTCGGGCTATGGCTACACCTTC. The chain uses TRBV4-3 and TRBJ1-2; D unresolved. The CDR3 consists of 14 residues. CDR1 LGHNA and CDR2 YSLEER come from the germline V gene. Trimming cost V 0 bases and J 4 bases, with 9 bases left between them.

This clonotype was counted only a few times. Here the CDR3 DNA reads TGTGCCAGCAGCCAAGAGAGGACAGGGGGACAGCCCCAGCATTTT. Translated: CASSQERTGGQPQHF. The rearrangement joins TRBV4-2 to TRBJ1-5; TRBD1 matches at 10 bases. With 0 bases clipped from V and 7 bases from J, the junction kept 3 bases outside the gene matches. There are 15 residues in the CDR3. The germline V gene has CDR1 LGHNA and CDR2 YNFKEQ.

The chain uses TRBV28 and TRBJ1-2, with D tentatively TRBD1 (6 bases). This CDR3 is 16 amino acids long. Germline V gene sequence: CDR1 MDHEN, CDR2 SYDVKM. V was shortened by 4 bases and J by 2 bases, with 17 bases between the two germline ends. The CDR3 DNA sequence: TGTGCCAGCAGTTCTTCCAGCCTACAGGGCAACTATGGCTACACCTTC. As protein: CASSSSSLQGNYGYTF.

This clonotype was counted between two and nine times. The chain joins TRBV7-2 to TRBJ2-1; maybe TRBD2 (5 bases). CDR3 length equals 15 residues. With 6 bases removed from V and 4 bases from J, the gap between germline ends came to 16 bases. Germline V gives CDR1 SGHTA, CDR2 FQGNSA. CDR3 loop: CASSARLAGYNEQFF. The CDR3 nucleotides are TGTGCCAGCAGTGCGAGGCTAGCCGGGTACAATGAGCAGTTCTTC.

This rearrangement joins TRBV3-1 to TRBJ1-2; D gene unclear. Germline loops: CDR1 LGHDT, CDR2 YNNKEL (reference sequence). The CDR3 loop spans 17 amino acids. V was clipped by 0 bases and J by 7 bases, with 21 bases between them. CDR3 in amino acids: CASSQELGGPSRAGYTF. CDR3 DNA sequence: TGTGCCAGCAGCCAAGAGTTGGGAGGCCCGTCCCGTGCTGGCTACACCTTC.

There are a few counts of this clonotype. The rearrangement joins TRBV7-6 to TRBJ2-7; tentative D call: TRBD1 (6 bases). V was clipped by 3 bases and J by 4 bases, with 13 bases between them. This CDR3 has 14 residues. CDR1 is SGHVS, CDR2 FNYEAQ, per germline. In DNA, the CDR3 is TGTGCCAGCAGCTTCGGCAGGGGTCATTACGAGCAGTACTTC. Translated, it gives CASSFGRGHYEQYF.

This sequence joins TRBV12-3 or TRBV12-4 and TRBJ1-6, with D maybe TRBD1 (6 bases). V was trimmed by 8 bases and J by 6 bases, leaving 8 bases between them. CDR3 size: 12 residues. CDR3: CASARGNSPLHF. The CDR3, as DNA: TGTGCCAGCGCCAGGGGTAATTCACCCCTCCACTTT.

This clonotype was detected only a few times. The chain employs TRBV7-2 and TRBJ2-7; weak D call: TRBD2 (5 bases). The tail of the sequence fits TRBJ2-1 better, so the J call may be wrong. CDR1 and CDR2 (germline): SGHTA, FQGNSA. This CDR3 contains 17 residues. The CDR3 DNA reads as TGTGCCAGCAGCTTAGCGAGTGGCGGAGGTAAGGTGAATGAGCAGTTCTTC. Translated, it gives CASSLASGGGKVNEQFF.

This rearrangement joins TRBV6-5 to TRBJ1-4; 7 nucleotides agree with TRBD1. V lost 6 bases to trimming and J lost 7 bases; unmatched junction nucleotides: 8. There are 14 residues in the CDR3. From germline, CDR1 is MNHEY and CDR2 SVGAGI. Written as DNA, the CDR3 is TGTGCCAGCAGACGACAGGGTTCGAGTGAAAAACTGTTTTTT. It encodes CASRRQGSSEKLFF.

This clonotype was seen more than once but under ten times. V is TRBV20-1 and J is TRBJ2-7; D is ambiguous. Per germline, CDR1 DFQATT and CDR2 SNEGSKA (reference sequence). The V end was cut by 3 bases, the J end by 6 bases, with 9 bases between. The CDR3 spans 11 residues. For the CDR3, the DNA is TGCAGTGCTAGTCCCGGATTCGAGCAGTACTTC. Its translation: CSASPGFEQYF.

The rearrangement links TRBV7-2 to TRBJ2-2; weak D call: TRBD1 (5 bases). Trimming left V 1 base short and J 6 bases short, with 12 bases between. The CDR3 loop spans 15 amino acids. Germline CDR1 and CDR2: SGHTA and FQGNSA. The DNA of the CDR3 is TGTGCCAGCAGCTTAGATGCCAGGGCTCCCGGGGAGCTGTTTTTT. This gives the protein CASSLDARAPGELFF.

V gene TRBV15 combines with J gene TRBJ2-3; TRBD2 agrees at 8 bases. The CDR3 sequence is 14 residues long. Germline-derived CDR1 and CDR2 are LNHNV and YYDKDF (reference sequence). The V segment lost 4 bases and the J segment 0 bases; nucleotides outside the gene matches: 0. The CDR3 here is CATSIAGSTDTQYF. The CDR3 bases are TGTGCCACCAGCATAGCGGGGAGCACAGATACGCAGTATTTT.

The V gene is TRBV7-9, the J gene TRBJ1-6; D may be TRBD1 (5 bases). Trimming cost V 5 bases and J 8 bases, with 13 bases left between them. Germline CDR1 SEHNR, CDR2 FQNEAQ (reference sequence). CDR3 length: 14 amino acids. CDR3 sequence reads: CASSELRGDSPLHF. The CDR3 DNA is TGTGCCAGCAGCGAATTGCGAGGGGATTCACCCCTCCACTTT.

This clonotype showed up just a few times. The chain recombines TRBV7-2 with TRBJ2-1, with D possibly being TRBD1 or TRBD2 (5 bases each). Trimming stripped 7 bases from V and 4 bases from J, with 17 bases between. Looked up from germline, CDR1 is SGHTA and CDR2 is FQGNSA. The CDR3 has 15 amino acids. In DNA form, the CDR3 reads TGTGCCAGCACATTGAGGGGTAAAACTTACAATGAGCAGTTCTTC. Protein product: CASTLRGKTYNEQFF.

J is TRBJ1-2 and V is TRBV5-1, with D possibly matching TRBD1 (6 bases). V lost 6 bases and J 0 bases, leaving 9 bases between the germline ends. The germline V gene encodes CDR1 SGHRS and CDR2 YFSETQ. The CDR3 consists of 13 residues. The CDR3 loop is CASNRDTNYGYTF. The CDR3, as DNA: TGCGCCAGCAACCGGGACACTAACTATGGCTACACCTTC.

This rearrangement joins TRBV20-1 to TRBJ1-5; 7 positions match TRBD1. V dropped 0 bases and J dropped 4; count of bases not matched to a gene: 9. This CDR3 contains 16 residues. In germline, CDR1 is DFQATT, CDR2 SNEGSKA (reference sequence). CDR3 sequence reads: CSARDPRDSRNQPQHF. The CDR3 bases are TGCAGTGCTAGAGATCCTCGGGACAGCCGTAATCAGCCCCAGCATTTT.

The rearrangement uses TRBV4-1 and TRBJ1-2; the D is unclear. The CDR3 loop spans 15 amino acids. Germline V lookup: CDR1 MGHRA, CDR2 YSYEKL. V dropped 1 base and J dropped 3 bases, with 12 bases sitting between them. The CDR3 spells CASSQVGDTHYGYTF. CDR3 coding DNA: TGCGCCAGCAGCCAAGTGGGAGACACCCACTATGGCTACACCTTC.

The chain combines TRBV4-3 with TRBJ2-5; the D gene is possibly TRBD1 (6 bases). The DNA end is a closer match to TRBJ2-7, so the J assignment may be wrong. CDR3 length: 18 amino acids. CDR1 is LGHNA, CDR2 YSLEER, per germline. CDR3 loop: CASSQNFRQGSIAYEQYF. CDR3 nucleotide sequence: TGCGCCAGCAGTCAGAACTTTCGTCAGGGGTCGATTGCCTACGAGCAGTACTTC.

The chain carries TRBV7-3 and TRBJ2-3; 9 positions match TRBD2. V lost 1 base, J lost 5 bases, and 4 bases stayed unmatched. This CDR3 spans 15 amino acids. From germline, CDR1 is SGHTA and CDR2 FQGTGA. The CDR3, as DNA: TGTGCCAGCAGCTTAAAGGGGCGGGGGGGAGATACGCAGTATTTT. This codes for CASSLKGRGGDTQYF.

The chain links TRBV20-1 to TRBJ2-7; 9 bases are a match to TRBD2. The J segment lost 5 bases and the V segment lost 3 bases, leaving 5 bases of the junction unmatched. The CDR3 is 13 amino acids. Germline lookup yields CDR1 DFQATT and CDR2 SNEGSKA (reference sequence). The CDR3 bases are TGCAGTGCTAGGTTACTAGCGGGTCACGAGCAGTACTTC. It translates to CSARLLAGHEQYF.

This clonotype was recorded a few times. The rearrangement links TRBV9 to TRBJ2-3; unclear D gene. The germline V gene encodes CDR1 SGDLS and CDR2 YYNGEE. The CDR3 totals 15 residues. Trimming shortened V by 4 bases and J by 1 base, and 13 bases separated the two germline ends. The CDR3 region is CASSTTGRGTDTQYF. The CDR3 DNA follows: TGTGCCAGCAGCACGACCGGACGGGGCACAGATACGCAGTATTTT. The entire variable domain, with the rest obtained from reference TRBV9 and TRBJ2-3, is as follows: DSGVTQTPKHLITATGQRVTLRCSPRSGDLSVYWYQQSLDQGLQFLIQYYNGEERAKGNILERFSAQQFPDLHSELNLSSLELGDSALYFCASSTTGRGTDTQYFGPGTRLTVL.

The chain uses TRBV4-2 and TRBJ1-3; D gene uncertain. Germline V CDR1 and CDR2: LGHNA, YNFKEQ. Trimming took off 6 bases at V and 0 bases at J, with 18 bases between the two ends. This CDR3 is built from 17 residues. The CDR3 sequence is CASRPILRSSSGNTIYF. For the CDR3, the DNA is TGTGCCAGCAGACCCATCCTGCGTAGCAGCTCTGGAAACACCATATATTTT.

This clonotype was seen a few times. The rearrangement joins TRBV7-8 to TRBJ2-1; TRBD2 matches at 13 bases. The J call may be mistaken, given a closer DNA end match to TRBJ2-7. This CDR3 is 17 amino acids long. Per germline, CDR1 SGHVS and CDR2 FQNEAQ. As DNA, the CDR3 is TGTGCCAGCAGCTTAGGAGGGGGACTAGCGGGACTTTACGAGCAGTACTTC. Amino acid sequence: CASSLGGGLAGLYEQYF.

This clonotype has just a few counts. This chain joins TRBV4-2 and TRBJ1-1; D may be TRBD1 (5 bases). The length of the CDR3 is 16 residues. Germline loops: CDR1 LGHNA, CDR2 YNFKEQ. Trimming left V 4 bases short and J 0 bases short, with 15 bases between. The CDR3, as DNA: TGTGCCAGCAGCCCCGAGGGTAGGGGACTGAACACTGAAGCTTTCTTT. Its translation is CASSPEGRGLNTEAFF.

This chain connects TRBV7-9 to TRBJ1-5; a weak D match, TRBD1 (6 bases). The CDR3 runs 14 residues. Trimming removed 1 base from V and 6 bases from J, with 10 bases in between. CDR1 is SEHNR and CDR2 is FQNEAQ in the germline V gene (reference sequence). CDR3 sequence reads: CASSLEAGAQPQHF. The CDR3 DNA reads TGTGCCAGCAGCTTAGAGGCAGGGGCTCAGCCCCAGCATTTT.